The clone carrying this TCR beta chain was observed a single time. Sequenced by immunoSEQ multiplex PCR; TCRdb stores in-frame clones only, minus some. The table lists around 200,000 clones, around nine tenths of them singletons. These data belong to a study of blood T cell repertoires in COVID-19. Turning to the study itself: Donors in the United States, Italy and Spain gave samples during acute or convalescent COVID-19.

The germline V gene has CDR1 MNHEY and CDR2 SMNVEV (reference sequence). V lost 8 bases and J 0 bases, leaving 14 bases between the germline ends. CDR3 size: 14 residues. This sequence originates from a woman aged 18 to 35 who had recovered from COVID-19. The source material was peripheral blood. The chain joins TRBV27 to TRBJ2-7, with a possible D match to TRBD2 (7 bases). The CDR3 here is CASRRGGTSYEQYF. DNA of the CDR3: TGTGCCAGCCGTAGGGGGGGGACCTCCTACGAGCAGTACTTC.